These T cell receptor beta chains were read from a single sample in a study of T cell repertoires in cytomegalovirus infection. MiXCR was run by TCRdb on the reads, yielding one entry per CDR3 protein. This table holds roughly 280,000 distinct CDR3 sequences, roughly a fifth found once. These receptors have no known antigen. The sequences come from cultured PBMCs, collected from culture after CMV antigen stimulation. The receptors originated from a human donor in good health (CMV status not recorded). Some clones in this sample may be carry-over from other donors' samples. CDR3s include the opening cysteine and the closing phenylalanine or tryptophan. A D gene is named only where the DNA matches it firmly. Clone size is not always given. Where it is, it says once, few, many or a class for expanded clones.

few TRBJ1-5 TRBV3-1 - CASSATIQSNQPQHF TGTGCCAGCAGCGCCACAATCCAAAGCAATCAGCCCCAGCATTTT
few TRBJ1-1 TRBV5-4 - CASRFDRNTEAFF TGTGCCAGCAGATTTGACCGTAACACTGAAGCTTTCTTT
- TRBJ1-1 TRBV11-3 - CASSPGGPDTEAFF TGTGCCAGCAGCCCCGGGGGTCCGGACACTGAAGCTTTCTTT
- TRBJ2-5 TRBV2 - CASSEESETQYF TGTGCCAGCAGTGAAGAATCGGAGACCCAGTACTTC
- TRBJ1-3 TRBV5-6 - CASSPDLRSGNTIYF TGTGCCAGCAGCCCGGACCTACGCTCTGGAAACACCATATATTTT
many TRBJ2-1 TRBV7-2 - CASSLSASNHEQFF TGTGCCAGCAGCTTATCAGCAAGTAATCATGAGCAGTTCTTC
few TRBJ2-3 TRBV19 TRBD1 CASSPRDRGTDTQYF TGTGCCAGTAGTCCCCGGGACAGAGGCACAGATACGCAGTATTTT
- TRBJ2-7 TRBV4-1 TRBD2 CASSPGTSISYEQYF TGTGCCAGCAGCCCCGGGACTAGTATCTCCTACGAGCAGTACTTC
few TRBJ1-1 TRBV27 - CASTLGGSTEAFF TGTGCCAGCACCCTCGGGGGTAGCACTGAAGCTTTCTTT
few TRBJ2-1 TRBV19 - CASSIRSGEGEQFF TGTGCCAGTAGTATACGTTCAGGGGAGGGTGAGCAGTTCTTC
few TRBJ2-2 TRBV10-3 - CAISSEKTFTGELFF TGTGCCATCAGTTCTGAAAAGACTTTCACCGGGGAGCTGTTTTTT
few TRBJ2-7 TRBV11-3 TRBD1 CASSLTRGHHEQYF TGTGCCAGCAGCTTAACCAGGGGGCACCACGAGCAGTACTTC
few TRBJ1-1 TRBV7-8 - CASSSQPDTEYIFTEAFF TGTGCCAGCAGCTCCCAGCCAGACACGGAATATATATTCACTGAAGCTTTCTTT
few TRBJ2-5 TRBV4-3 TRBD2 CASSQSARGLAQETQYF TGCGCCAGCAGCCAAAGCGCGCGGGGACTAGCTCAAGAGACCCAGTACTTC
once TRBJ2-2 TRBV6-6 TRBD2 CASILGRVAGELFF TGTGCCAGCATCCTGGGGAGGGTCGCCGGGGAGCTGTTTTTT
- TRBJ1-1 TRBV28 - CASSLWQGKTPEAFF TGTGCCAGCAGTTTATGGCAGGGTAAGACCCCTGAAGCTTTCTTT
few TRBJ2-4 TRBV24-1 - CATSDADPRDGKNIQYF TGTGCCACCAGTGACGCCGACCCCCGGGACGGTAAAAACATTCAGTACTTC
many TRBJ2-7 TRBV7-2 TRBD1 CASSPTPDRGREQYF TGTGCCAGCAGCCCCACCCCCGACAGGGGGAGGGAGCAGTACTTC
- TRBJ2-6 TRBV15 - CATSRGGSSGANVLTF TGTGCCACCAGCAGAGGGGGCAGCTCTGGGGCCAACGTCCTGACTTTC
few TRBJ2-1 TRBV6-2/TRBV6-3 TRBD2 CASSYSVRTSGSTEQFF TGTGCCAGCAGTTACTCGGTGCGGACTAGCGGGAGCACTGAGCAGTTCTTC
few TRBJ2-1 TRBV7-2 - CASSPPGSVYEQFF TGTGCCAGCAGCCCGCCCGGGAGTGTCTATGAGCAGTTCTTC
many TRBJ2-7 TRBV7-2 TRBD1 CASSPRQGRSYEQYF TGTGCCAGCAGCCCGAGACAGGGGAGGTCCTACGAGCAGTACTTC
few TRBJ2-7 TRBV6-6 - CASSYTRSEQYF TGTGCCAGCAGTTACACTCGTAGCGAGCAGTACTTC
many TRBJ1-2 TRBV7-2 - CASSVIQSNGYTF TGTGCCAGCAGCGTAATACAGAGTAATGGCTACACCTTC
- TRBJ2-5 TRBV29-1 TRBD1 CSVEDLRGQGGETQYF TGCAGCGTTGAAGATCTTCGGGGACAGGGGGGAGAGACCCAGTACTTC
- TRBJ2-1 TRBV11-2 TRBD2 CASSPSAGGDYNEQFF TGTGCCAGCAGCCCCTCGGCGGGAGGCGATTACAATGAGCAGTTCTTC
few TRBJ1-1 TRBV6-6 TRBD1 CASSWGTGLIRSDTEAFF TGTGCCAGCAGTTGGGGGACAGGGCTAATTCGTAGCGACACTGAAGCTTTCTTT
- TRBJ2-6 TRBV7-3 - CASSPNPPGPVDSGANVLTF TGTGCCAGCAGCCCCAACCCCCCAGGCCCCGTCGACTCTGGGGCCAACGTCCTGACTTTC
- TRBJ2-5 TRBV12-3/TRBV12-4 - CASSLRPETQYF TGTGCCAGCAGTTTAAGACCGGAGACCCAGTACTTC
few TRBJ1-1 TRBV5-4 TRBD1 CASSPLRGQATEAFF TGTGCCAGCAGCCCACTCCGGGGACAGGCCACTGAAGCTTTCTTT
- TRBJ2-7 TRBV29-1 - CSVYGSHEQYF TGCAGCGTTTACGGGTCCCACGAGCAGTACTTC
- TRBJ1-1 TRBV6-2/TRBV6-3 - CASLGQNVKMNTEAFF TGTGCCAGCTTAGGACAGAACGTAAAAATGAACACTGAAGCTTTCTTT
- TRBJ1-2 TRBV2 - CASSEKVPAYGYTF TGTGCCAGCAGTGAAAAGGTGCCAGCCTATGGCTACACCTTC
many TRBJ2-1 TRBV6-1 TRBD2 CASSSTSGSLNEQFF TGTGCCAGCAGTTCCACTAGCGGGAGTTTGAATGAGCAGTTCTTC
few TRBJ1-2 TRBV7-6 - CASSLTSGDGYTF TGTGCCAGCAGCCTAACGAGTGGGGATGGCTACACCTTC
many TRBJ1-2 TRBV7-2 - CASSYTTAANYGYTF TGTGCCAGCAGCTACACTACGGCAGCTAACTATGGCTACACCTTC
- TRBJ1-1 TRBV4-2 - CASSQDRVSNTEAFF TGTGCCAGCAGCCAAGACAGGGTTTCGAACACTGAAGCTTTCTTT
many TRBJ1-6 TRBV12-3/TRBV12-4 - CASSSGQLNSPLHF TGTGCCAGCAGTTCTGGACAGCTAAATTCACCCCTCCACTTT
- TRBJ2-2 TRBV12-3/TRBV12-4 TRBD2 CASSLGTRDPNTGELFF TGTGCCAGCAGCCTCGGGACTAGAGATCCGAACACCGGGGAGCTGTTTTTT
- TRBJ1-2 TRBV7-9 TRBD1 CASSSQGDSYGYTF TGTGCCAGCAGCAGCCAGGGGGACAGCTATGGCTACACCTTC
few TRBJ2-5 TRBV14 - CASRQRTDEETQYF TGTGCCAGCAGGCAGAGGACGGATGAAGAGACCCAGTACTTC
- TRBJ2-7 TRBV5-1 TRBD2 CASSSPTSGRTNSYEQYF TGCGCCAGCAGCTCCCCAACTAGCGGGAGGACCAACTCCTACGAGCAGTACTTC